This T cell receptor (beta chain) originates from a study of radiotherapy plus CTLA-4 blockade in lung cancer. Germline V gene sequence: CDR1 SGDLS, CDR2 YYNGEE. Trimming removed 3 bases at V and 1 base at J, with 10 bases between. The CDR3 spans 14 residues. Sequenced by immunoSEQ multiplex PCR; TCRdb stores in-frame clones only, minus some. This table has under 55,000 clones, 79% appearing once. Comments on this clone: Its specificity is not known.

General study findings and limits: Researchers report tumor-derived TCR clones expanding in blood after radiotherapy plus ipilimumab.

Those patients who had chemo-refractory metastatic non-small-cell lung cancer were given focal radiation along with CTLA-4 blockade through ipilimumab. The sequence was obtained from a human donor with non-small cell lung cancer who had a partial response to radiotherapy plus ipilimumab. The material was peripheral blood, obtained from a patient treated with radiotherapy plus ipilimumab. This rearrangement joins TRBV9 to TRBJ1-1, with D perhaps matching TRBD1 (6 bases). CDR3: CASSGRGRNTEAFF. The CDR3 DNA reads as TGTGCCAGCAGCGGAAGGGGGAGGAACACTGAAGCTTTCTTT. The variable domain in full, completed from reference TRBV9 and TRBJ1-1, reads DSGVTQTPKHLITATGQRVTLRCSPRSGDLSVYWYQQSLDQGLQFLIQYYNGEERAKGNILERFSAQQFPDLHSELNLSSLELGDSALYFCASSGRGRNTEAFFGQGTRLTVV.